This TCR beta chain was observed in a study of identical twins. Regarding the study as a whole: A cross-sectional statistical analysis, not follow-up of the same donors, supported the conclusions. Recombination models fit unrelated individuals' TCR alpha sharing but underestimated twins'. The degree of excess twin sharing was weaker in beta out-of-frame sequences.

One entry per CDR3 protein results from TCRdb running MiXCR on the 5' RACE reads. The table lists 350,000 or so distinct CDR3 sequences, 9% to 15% of them singletons. This clonotype was seen a handful of times. Its antigen is unidentified. This sample also belongs to another study, concerning yellow fever vaccine responses in identical twins.

The sequence was obtained from a woman aged 18-30 years in good health. Sequencing was performed on CD8+ T cells sorted from blood.

CDR3 in amino acids: CSGKLGAVRRGEQYF. The DNA for the CDR3 is TGCAGCGGAAAACTGGGGGCGGTCCGGCGTGGCGAGCAGTACTTC. The chain couples TRBV29-1 to TRBJ2-7; D is possibly TRBD1 (6 bases). CDR1 SQVTM and CDR2 ANQGSEA come from the germline V gene. V lost 7 bases and J lost 6, with 25 bases in between. There are 15 residues in the CDR3.